The source of this T cell receptor (beta chain) is a study of T-cell reconstitution after alpha-beta-depleted transplantation in children. Preparing the TCRbeta library involved the use of unique molecular identifiers. TCRdb recomputed calls from the PCR reads with MiXCR, one row per CDR3 protein. The profile shows some 200,000 distinct CDR3 sequences, roughly 14% of them singletons. This clonotype has at least ten counts. The origin of this receptor is a human donor who donated a stem cell graft to a child with acute lymphoblastic leukemia. This material consisted of PBMCs from the stem cell graft donor, taken from the stem cell graft.

In DNA, the CDR3 is TGCAGTGCCCTTCTGTCGGGAACAGATACGCAGTATTTT. It translates to CSALLSGTDTQYF. The J gene is TRBJ2-3, the V gene TRBV20-1; possibly TRBD2 for D (5 bases). The CDR3 runs to 13 residues. CDR1 is DFQATT and CDR2 is SNEGSKA in the germline V gene (reference sequence). The V end was cut by 6 bases, the J end by 3 bases, with 13 bases between.